Presented here are 9 T cell receptor beta chains from one specimen sequenced in a study of shared clonotypes between healthy human individuals. Clones were read by immunoSEQ multiplex PCR, and TCRdb kept only the in-frame ones, dropping some. The sample lists over 750,000 clones, approximately 96% seen once, with over 0.2% in the top ten. Naivety among CD8 cells was defined by CD45RO negativity and positive CCR7 selection, thereby excluding terminally differentiated effector memory CD45RA+ cells. Sequencing was carried out using naive CD8+ T cells sorted from blood. These receptors originate from a man aged 30 to 39 in good health.

This chain uses TRBV6-5 with TRBJ1-1; D may be TRBD1 (5 bases). Trimming cost V 8 bases and J 4 bases, with 17 bases left between them. Germline CDR1 is MNHEY and CDR2 is SVGAGI. The CDR3 has 14 residues. The CDR3 DNA reads TGTGCCAGCCTTGGGGGACGGCTTAGCACTGAAGCTTTCTTT. Encoded protein: CASLGGRLSTEAFF.

The V gene is TRBV28, the J gene TRBJ2-5; perhaps D is TRBD1 or TRBD2 (7 bases each). Trimming pared 4 bases from V and 4 bases from J, leaving 16 bases between. CDR3 length: 15 residues. Per germline, CDR1 MDHEN and CDR2 SYDVKM. For the CDR3, the DNA is TGTGCCAGCAGTTCCAGCGGGACAGAAATAGAGACCCAGTACTTC. Protein: CASSSSGTEIETQYF.

V usage is TRBV4-1 and J usage is TRBJ2-3, with 10 bases aligning to TRBD2. The CDR3 consists of 16 residues. Germline CDR1 MGHRA, CDR2 YSYEKL. The trim removed 2 bases at V and 7 bases at J, leaving 9 bases unmatched. CDR3 in amino acids: CASSQSASGSRHTQYF. The CDR3 nucleotides are TGCGCCAGCAGCCAATCGGCTAGCGGGAGTCGGCATACGCAGTATTTT.

The chain employs TRBV7-3 and TRBJ2-2; D perhaps matches TRBD2 (6 bases). Germline V gene sequence: CDR1 SGHTA, CDR2 FQGTGA. The CDR3 runs to 17 residues. The V end was cut by 1 base, the J end by 5 bases, with 17 bases between. CDR3 nucleotides: TGTGCCAGCAGCTTAAGCGGGACTCTCGGGCAGACCGGGGAGCTGTTTTTT. Residues: CASSLSGTLGQTGELFF.

The chain employs TRBV5-4 and TRBJ1-1; D gene uncertain. Trimming cost V 4 bases and J 9 bases, with 16 bases left between them. CDR1 and CDR2 (germline): SGHNT, YYREEE (reference sequence). The CDR3 is made up of 13 amino acids. CDR3 DNA: TGTGCCAGCAGCGCCGAGTCCATTTACCAAGCTTTCTTT. This codes for CASSAESIYQAFF.

The chain combines TRBV5-6 with TRBJ2-7; unclear D gene. Trimming left V 0 bases short and J 2 bases short, with 9 bases between. The CDR3 consists of 14 residues. Germline-derived CDR1 and CDR2 are SGHDT and YYEEEE. The DNA of the CDR3 is TGTGCCAGCAGCTTGGTGGGTCGGGCCTACGAGCAGTACTTC. Encoded protein: CASSLVGRAYEQYF.

V usage is TRBV7-9 and J usage is TRBJ2-1; possibly TRBD1 or TRBD2 for D (5 bases each). CDR1 SEHNR and CDR2 FQNEAQ come from the germline V gene (reference sequence). This CDR3 has 18 residues. V was clipped by 5 bases and J by 0 bases, with 20 bases between them. Here the CDR3 DNA reads TGTGCCAGCAGCGAAACCGGGACCTCCCCAAGCTCCTACAATGAGCAGTTCTTC. Its protein product is CASSETGTSPSSYNEQFF.

This chain connects TRBV15 to TRBJ2-3; possible D gene TRBD1, 5 bases. The CDR3 loop spans 17 amino acids. Deletions cut 0 bases from V and 3 bases from J, with 16 bases between. The germline V gene encodes CDR1 LNHNV and CDR2 YYDKDF (reference sequence). CDR3 residues: CATSRDTGRERTDTQYF. The CDR3 nucleotides are TGTGCCACCAGCAGAGATACAGGCAGGGAAAGAACAGATACGCAGTATTTT.

This clone was counted between two and nine times. The sample carries other DNA sequences with the same CDR3. The chain employs TRBV11-2 and TRBJ2-7; D gene uncertain. The CDR3 sequence is 12 residues long. Trimming took off 0 bases at V and 1 base at J, with 1 base between the two ends. Germline loops: CDR1 SGHAT, CDR2 FQNNGV. CDR3 in DNA: TGTGCCAGCAGCTTAGATTCCTACGAGCAGTACTTC. This encodes CASSLDSYEQYF.